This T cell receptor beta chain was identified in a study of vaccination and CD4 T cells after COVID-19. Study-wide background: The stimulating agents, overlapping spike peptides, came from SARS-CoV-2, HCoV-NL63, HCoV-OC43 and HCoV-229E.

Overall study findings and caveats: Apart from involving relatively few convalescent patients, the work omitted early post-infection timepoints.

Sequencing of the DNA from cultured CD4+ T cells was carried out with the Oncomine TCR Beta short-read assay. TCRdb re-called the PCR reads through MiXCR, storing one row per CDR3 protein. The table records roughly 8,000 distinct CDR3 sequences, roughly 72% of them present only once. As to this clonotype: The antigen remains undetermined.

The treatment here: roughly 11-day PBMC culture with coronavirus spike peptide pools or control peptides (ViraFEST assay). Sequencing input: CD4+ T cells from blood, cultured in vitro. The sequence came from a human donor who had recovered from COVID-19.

The CDR3 sequence is CASSRSGQSRAPLHF. The CDR3 DNA sequence: TGCGCCAGCAGCCGCAGCGGGCAATCGAGGGCACCCCTCCACTTT. J is TRBJ1-6 and V is TRBV4-3; no definite D call. Germline CDR1 reads LGHNA; CDR2 reads YSLEER. Trimming left V 4 bases short and J 11 bases short, with 18 bases between. The CDR3 covers 15 residues.